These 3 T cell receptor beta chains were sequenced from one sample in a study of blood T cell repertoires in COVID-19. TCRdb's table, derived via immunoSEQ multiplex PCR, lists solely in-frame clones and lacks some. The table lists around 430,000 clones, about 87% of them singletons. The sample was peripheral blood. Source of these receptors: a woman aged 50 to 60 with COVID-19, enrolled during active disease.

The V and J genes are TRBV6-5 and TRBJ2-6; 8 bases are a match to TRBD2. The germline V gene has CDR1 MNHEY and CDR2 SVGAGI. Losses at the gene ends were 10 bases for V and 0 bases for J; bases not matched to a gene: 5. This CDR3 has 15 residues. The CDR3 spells CATGGGRSGANVLTF. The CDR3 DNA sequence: TGTGCCACCGGGGGGGGCCGCTCTGGGGCCAACGTCCTGACTTTC.

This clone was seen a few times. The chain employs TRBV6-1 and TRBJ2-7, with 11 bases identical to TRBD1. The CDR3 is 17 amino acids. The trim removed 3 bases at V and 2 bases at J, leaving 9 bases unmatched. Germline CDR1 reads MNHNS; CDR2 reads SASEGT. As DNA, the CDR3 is TGTGCCAGCAGTGAGGTCTCGGGACAGGGGGGTACCTACGAGCAGTACTTC. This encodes CASSEVSGQGGTYEQYF.

The CDR3 DNA sequence: TGTGCCAGCAGCGCTCGCCCAGGGGGGCTGGGCACAGATACGCAGTATTTT. It specifies CASSARPGGLGTDTQYF. The chain combines TRBV7-3 with TRBJ2-3, with D maybe TRBD1 (7 bases). The V end lost 5 bases, the J end lost 1 base, and 19 bases lay between the germline ends. This CDR3 region has 17 residues. In germline, CDR1 is SGHTA, CDR2 FQGTGA.